The clone carrying this TCR beta chain was found a few times. This entry comes from a study of blood T cell repertoires in COVID-19. The length of the CDR3 is 15 residues. Germline V CDR1 and CDR2: MNHEY, SVGAGI. V dropped 2 bases and J dropped 4; count of bases not matched to a gene: 6. Produced via immunoSEQ multiplex PCR; TCRdb's table is partial and in-frame only. The table records a few hundred thousand clones, roughly 85% of them present only once. Sequencing input: peripheral blood. The J gene is TRBJ2-7, the V gene TRBV6-5; 9 bases are shared with TRBD1. This TCR was sampled from a human donor in a cohort sampled during active COVID-19. The CDR3 nucleotides are TGTGCCAGCAGTTACGGGGACAGGGTTTTGTACGAGCAGTACTTC. Translation: CASSYGDRVLYEQYF.